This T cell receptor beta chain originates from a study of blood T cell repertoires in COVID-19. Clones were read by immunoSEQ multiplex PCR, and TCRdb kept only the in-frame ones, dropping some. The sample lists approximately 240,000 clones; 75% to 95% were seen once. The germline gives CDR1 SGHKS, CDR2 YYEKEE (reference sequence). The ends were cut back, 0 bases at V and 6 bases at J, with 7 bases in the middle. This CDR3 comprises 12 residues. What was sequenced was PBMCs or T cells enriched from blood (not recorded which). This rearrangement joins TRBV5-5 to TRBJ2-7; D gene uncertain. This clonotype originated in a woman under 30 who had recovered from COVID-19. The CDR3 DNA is TGTGCCAGCAGCTTGGCCATCGGCGAGCAGTACTTC. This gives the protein CASSLAIGEQYF.